The 21 T cell receptor beta chains listed next were all sequenced from one sample in a study of cytomegalovirus exposure and HLA in healthy donors. Use of 60 Vbeta and 13 Jbeta primers characterized the PCR. Data came from immunoSEQ multiplex PCR; TCRdb stores just in-frame clones and leaves some out. The sample lists 150,000 or so clones, about four fifths seen once, with 2.8% in the top ten. The sequenced material came from PBMCs. Receptors were obtained from a man between 18 and 29 years old in good health and CMV-seronegative.

This chain links TRBV29-1 with TRBJ1-2; the match to TRBD1 covers 8 bases. V shed 1 base, J shed 4 bases, and the junction held 5 bases outside the gene matches. The CDR3 length is 14 residues. CDR1 is SQVTM, CDR2 ANQGSEA, per germline. The CDR3 nucleotides read TGCAGCGTTGAAGGCAGGGGGCTCGGCTATGGCTACACCTTC. It is translated as CSVEGRGLGYGYTF. Full variable domain (rest looked up from reference TRBV29-1 and TRBJ1-2): SAVISQKPSRDICQRGTSLTIQCQVDSQVTMMFWYRQQPGQSLTLIATANQGSEATYESGFVIDKFPISRPNLTFSTLTVSNMSPEDSSIYLCSVEGRGLGYGYTFGSGTRLTVV.

The rearrangement links TRBV19 to TRBJ1-1, with 7 bases that match TRBD1. The germline V gene encodes CDR1 LNHDA and CDR2 SQIVND (reference sequence). Trimming took 7 bases from V and 6 from J; bases not matched to a gene: 20. The CDR3 is 17 residues long. The CDR3 here is CASIGPGTELSNPEAFF. The CDR3 DNA reads as TGTGCCAGTATAGGTCCCGGGACAGAGTTATCCAACCCTGAAGCTTTCTTT. Using reference TRBV19 and TRBJ1-1 for the parts outside the CDR3, the full variable domain is DGGITQSPKYLFRKEGQNVTLSCEQNLNHDAMYWYRQDPGQGLRLIYYSQIVNDFQKGDIAEGYSVSREKKESFPLTVTSAQKNPTAFYLCASIGPGTELSNPEAFFGQGTRLTVV.

A note on this clone: The junction does not match germline at one end; this may be a read error. This chain links TRBV28 with TRBJ2-6, with TRBD1 identical over 7 bases. Germline V gene data show CDR1 as MDHEN and CDR2 as SYDVKM. The CDR3 consists of 15 residues. The CDR3 DNA follows: TGTGCCAGCGCCTACAGGGGCTCTGGGGCCAACGGCCTGACTTTC. Protein sequence: CASAYRGSGANGLTF.

CDR3 bases: TGTGCCAGCAGTTTTGGACAGAACCGAGCTAACTATGGCTACACCTTC. This sequence encodes CASSFGQNRANYGYTF. The chain is built from TRBV6-5 and TRBJ1-2; perhaps TRBD1 as D (6 bases). The CDR3 loop spans 16 amino acids. The V end was cut by 4 bases, the J end by 0 bases, with 15 bases between. Germline loops: CDR1 MNHEY, CDR2 SVGAGI.

This clone was seen only once. The chain uses TRBV5-5 and TRBJ1-1; D is ambiguous. The ends were cut back, 2 bases at V and 10 bases at J, with 18 bases in the middle. Germline loops: CDR1 SGHKS, CDR2 YYEKEE (reference sequence). This CDR3 comprises 14 residues. The CDR3 region is CASSLRSDLEGAFF. Here the CDR3 DNA reads TGTGCCAGCAGCTTAAGGTCGGACCTAGAGGGAGCTTTCTTT.

The V gene is TRBV5-1, the J gene TRBJ2-2; 8 nucleotides agree with TRBD2. This CDR3 comprises 15 residues. V was clipped by 2 bases and J by 1 base; unmatched bases: 1. Germline lookup yields CDR1 SGHRS and CDR2 YFSETQ. The CDR3 reads CASSFLAGNTGELFF. The CDR3 DNA reads as TGCGCCAGCAGCTTCCTAGCGGGGAACACCGGGGAGCTGTTTTTT.

V is TRBV2 and J is TRBJ1-5; the match to TRBD1 covers 8 bases. The germline gives CDR1 SNHLY, CDR2 FYNNEI. Losses at the gene ends were 6 bases for V and 6 bases for J; bases not matched to a gene: 7. The CDR3 has 14 residues. CDR3 DNA: TGTGCCAGCAGGCAGGGGGCGCGAGGTCAGCCCCAGCATTTT. Translating gives CASRQGARGQPQHF.

A few counts support this clone. This chain joins TRBV7-9 and TRBJ2-1; TRBD2 aligns across 8 bases. The trim removed 2 bases at V and 8 bases at J, leaving 11 bases unmatched. Germline V gives CDR1 SEHNR, CDR2 FQNEAQ (reference sequence). This CDR3 contains 16 residues. CDR3 loop: CASSLNSGGPLDEQFF. Written as DNA, the CDR3 is TGTGCCAGCAGCTTAAACTCGGGGGGGCCACTGGATGAGCAGTTCTTC.

In this sample, this clone turned up once. This sequence joins TRBV30 and TRBJ1-2; D call uncertain. CDR1 and CDR2 from the germline V gene are GTSNPN and SVGIG (reference sequence). Trimming cost V 2 bases and J 6 bases, with 19 bases left between them. The CDR3 totals 15 residues. CDR3 DNA: TGTGCCTGGAGTACTCCGACGGGTTTAAGAGATGGCTACACCTTC. Protein sequence: CAWSTPTGLRDGYTF. The entire variable domain, with the rest obtained from reference TRBV30 and TRBJ1-2, is as follows: SQTIHQWPATLVQPVGSPLSLECTVEGTSNPNLYWYRQAAGRGLQLLFYSVGIGQISSEVPQNLSASRPQDRQFILSSKKLLLSDSGFYLCAWSTPTGLRDGYTFGSGTRLTVV.

The rearrangement uses TRBV28 and TRBJ2-7, with TRBD2 identical over 11 bases. Germline trimming cut 4 bases from V and 4 bases from J; bases unmatched to any gene: 6. Germline lookup yields CDR1 MDHEN and CDR2 SYDVKM. The CDR3 loop spans 15 amino acids. The CDR3 DNA follows: TGTGCCAGCAGTTCCGGGACTAGCGGCCTTTACGAGCAGTACGTC. Translating gives CASSSGTSGLYEQYV.

The chain couples TRBV20-1 to TRBJ1-1, with D unresolved. There are 10 residues in the CDR3. Trimming removed 3 bases at V and 4 bases at J, with 3 bases between. Germline CDR1 DFQATT, CDR2 SNEGSKA (reference sequence). The CDR3 DNA is TGCAGTGCTAGGCGCACTGAAGCTTTCTTT. Its translation: CSARRTEAFF.

The chain carries TRBV7-2 and TRBJ1-2; 10 positions agree with TRBD1. With 5 bases clipped from V and 0 bases from J, the junction kept 6 bases outside the gene matches. Germline V CDR1 and CDR2: SGHTA, FQGNSA. The CDR3 loop spans 16 amino acids. Written as DNA, the CDR3 is TGTGCCAGCAGCAGACAGGGGGCGATTTCTAACTATGGCTACACCTTC. Its protein is CASSRQGAISNYGYTF.

The rearrangement uses TRBV7-2 and TRBJ2-3; 8 bases line up with TRBD2. Trimming at V came to 5 bases and at J to 4 bases, leaving 11 bases not matched to a gene. CDR3 length: 16 residues. CDR1 and CDR2 from the germline V gene are SGHTA and FQGNSA. CDR3 region: CASSLRGLETADTQYF. The CDR3 DNA reads TGTGCCAGCAGCCTCCGGGGACTAGAGACTGCAGATACGCAGTATTTT.

V is TRBV27 and J is TRBJ1-1, with D perhaps TRBD1 (5 bases). CDR1 MNHEY and CDR2 SMNVEV come from the germline V gene (reference sequence). The length of the CDR3 is 13 residues. Trimming stripped 2 bases from V and 6 bases from J, with 10 bases between. This CDR3 reads CASSLGQGAEAFF. CDR3 DNA sequence: TGTGCCAGCAGTTTAGGGCAGGGCGCTGAAGCTTTCTTT.

This clone was found once. The genes are TRBV5-6 and TRBJ1-5; maybe TRBD1 (5 bases). CDR3 length: 14 amino acids. Germline-derived CDR1 and CDR2 are SGHDT and YYEEEE. V was clipped by 2 bases and J by 3 bases, with 9 bases between them. This CDR3 is CASSFRDFNQPQHF. The CDR3 DNA reads as TGTGCCAGCAGCTTCCGGGACTTCAATCAGCCCCAGCATTTT.

This clone was seen only once. This CDR3 is also generated by other DNA sequences in the sample. The chain joins TRBV7-9 to TRBJ2-7; 8 bases line up with TRBD1. The V and J ends lost 6 bases and 10 bases, in that order; junction bases with no gene match: 11. The germline gives CDR1 SEHNR, CDR2 FQNEAQ (reference sequence). This CDR3 has 13 residues. In DNA, the CDR3 is TGTGCCAGCAGTTTGCCGTTCGGGACAGGACAGTACGTC. This gives the protein CASSLPFGTGQYV.

The chain links TRBV10-3 to TRBJ1-1, with D unresolved. The CDR3 spans 17 residues. V lost 1 base, J lost 0 bases, and 15 bases lay in between. Germline CDR1 is ENHRY and CDR2 is SYGVKD. Here the CDR3 DNA reads TGTGCCATCAGTGAGTACCGAGGCCCCTCCATGAACACTGAAGCTTTCTTT. Translation gives CAISEYRGPSMNTEAFF.

V gene TRBV30 combines with J gene TRBJ1-6; TRBD1 is a possible D gene (6 bases). Deletions cut 3 bases from V and 1 base from J, with 16 bases between. The CDR3 extends over 17 amino acids. Germline-derived CDR1 and CDR2 are GTSNPN and SVGIG (reference sequence). In nucleotides, the CDR3 is TGTGCCTGGAGCCCCCCCAGGGGAAGATCCTATAATTCACCCCTCCACTTT. Amino acids: CAWSPPRGRSYNSPLHF.

The chain has TRBV19 and TRBJ1-1, with D possibly being TRBD1 (5 bases). The CDR3 sequence is 14 residues long. Trimming removed 8 bases at V and 3 bases at J, with 16 bases between. CDR1 is LNHDA, CDR2 SQIVND, per germline (reference sequence). CDR3 residues: CASGARGMDTEAFF. Written as DNA, the CDR3 is TGTGCCAGTGGGGCTCGGGGGATGGACACTGAAGCTTTCTTT.

The chain joins TRBV27 to TRBJ2-1; 9 bases align to TRBD1. The germline gives CDR1 MNHEY, CDR2 SMNVEV (reference sequence). V lost 1 base, J lost 3 bases, and 7 bases stayed unmatched. The CDR3 extends over 17 amino acids. The CDR3 sequence: CASSLLSGQGYYNEQFF. CDR3 in DNA: TGTGCCAGCAGTTTATTATCCGGACAGGGGTACTACAATGAGCAGTTCTTC.

The chain has TRBV6-1 and TRBJ1-5; TRBD1 might be the D (5 bases). Germline loops: CDR1 MNHNS, CDR2 SASEGT. The CDR3 consists of 14 residues. Trimming removed 6 bases at V and 6 bases at J, with 15 bases between. The DNA of the CDR3 is TGTGCCAGCAGCGAGGGGAGGGTTTTTCAGCCCCAGCATTTT. Translated, it gives CASSEGRVFQPQHF.